Listed here are 30 T cell receptor beta chains from one sample, sequenced in a study of PD-1 blockade in classical Hodgkin lymphoma. Each patient's relapse followed autologous stem cell transplantation, and brentuximab vedotin exposure varied. TCRdb's table, derived via immunoSEQ multiplex PCR, lists solely in-frame clones and lacks some. The table records around 13,000 clones, 82% of them present only once. Sequenced material: peripheral blood mononuclear cells (PBMCs), taken at baseline. The receptors shown here come from a human donor with classical Hodgkin lymphoma.

The V and J genes are TRBV11-2 and TRBJ2-1; 8 bases match TRBD2. CDR3 size: 15 residues. Germline V lookup: CDR1 SGHAT, CDR2 FQNNGV. With 1 base clipped from V and 2 bases from J, the junction kept 1 base outside the gene matches. CDR3 sequence reads: CASSLGGGPYNEQFF. The DNA for the CDR3 is TGTGCCAGCAGCTTAGGCGGGGGGCCCTACAATGAGCAGTTCTTC.

This clone has only one observation. This sequence joins TRBV10-3 and TRBJ2-1, with TRBD2 identical over 7 bases. Germline-derived CDR1 and CDR2 are ENHRY and SYGVKD. V lost 0 bases and J lost 8; bases outside the gene matches: 4. This CDR3 has 14 amino acids. In nucleotides, the CDR3 is TGTGCCATCAGTGAGTCGATAGGGAGGGATGAGCAGTTCTTC. Protein sequence: CAISESIGRDEQFF.

This clone has a handful of counts. The chain combines TRBV13 with TRBJ1-6; D possibly corresponds to TRBD1 (5 bases). The CDR3 length is 16 residues. Germline values: CDR1 PRHDT, CDR2 FYEKMQ (reference sequence). Trimming stripped 5 bases from V and 1 base from J, with 12 bases between. DNA of the CDR3: TGTGCCAGCAGCCCGGCGGGGGGGTCCTATAATTCACCCCTCCACTTT. This encodes CASSPAGGSYNSPLHF.

The chain recombines TRBV28 with TRBJ2-2; D might be TRBD1 or TRBD2, each matching 7 bases. Per germline, CDR1 MDHEN and CDR2 SYDVKM. V lost 6 bases, J lost 4 bases, and 15 bases lay in between. CDR3 length: 15 residues. This CDR3 reads CASRGGGPRTGELFF. The DNA for the CDR3 is TGTGCCAGCAGGGGAGGGGGCCCACGCACCGGGGAGCTGTTTTTT.

V gene TRBV6-5 combines with J gene TRBJ2-3; D is undetermined. Germline V gives CDR1 MNHEY, CDR2 SVGAGI. The V end was cut by 10 bases, the J end by 9 bases, with 14 bases between. This CDR3 is built from 11 residues. The CDR3 DNA is TGTGCCACCCTCGCAGATAGGACGCAGTATTTT. Protein sequence: CATLADRTQYF.

V usage is TRBV27 and J usage is TRBJ1-5, with D maybe TRBD1 (5 bases). V was shortened by 6 bases and J by 0 bases, with 15 bases between the two germline ends. CDR3 length: 16 amino acids. Germline assignment: CDR1 MNHEY and CDR2 SMNVEV (reference sequence). CDR3 region: CASSRSGSVSNQPQHF. CDR3 nucleotides: TGTGCCAGCAGCCGCTCAGGGTCCGTTAGCAATCAGCCCCAGCATTTT.

The V and J genes are TRBV14 and TRBJ2-2, with D hard to call. The germline gives CDR1 SGHDN, CDR2 FVKESK. The V and J ends lost 1 base and 6 bases respectively, with 6 bases between them. This CDR3 has 13 amino acids. CDR3 DNA sequence: TGTGCCAGCAGCCAAGTGGCACCCGGGGAGCTGTTTTTT. It specifies CASSQVAPGELFF. The entire variable domain, with the rest obtained from reference TRBV14 and TRBJ2-2, is as follows: EAGVTQFPSHSVIEKGQTVTLRCDPISGHDNLYWYRRVMGKEIKFLLHFVKESKQDESGMPNNRFLAERTGGTYSTLKVQPAELEDSGVYFCASSQVAPGELFFGEGSRLTVL.

The chain uses TRBV28 and TRBJ2-7, with TRBD2 identical over 8 bases. CDR1 MDHEN and CDR2 SYDVKM come from the germline V gene. V lost 5 bases, J lost 3 bases, and 6 bases stayed unmatched. The CDR3 sequence is 14 residues long. CDR3 loop: CASSNTGTSYEQYF. The CDR3 DNA reads TGTGCCAGCAGTAACACAGGGACTAGCTACGAGCAGTACTTC. Full variable domain (remainder filled in from reference TRBV28 and TRBJ2-7): DVKVTQSSRYLVKRTGEKVFLECVQDMDHENMFWYRQDPGLGLRLIYFSYDVKMKEKGDIPEGYSVSREKKERFSLILESASTNQTSMYLCASSNTGTSYEQYFGPGTRLTVT.

The chain combines TRBV5-8 with TRBJ1-2; 10 bases are shared with TRBD1. Germline V lookup: CDR1 SGHTS, CDR2 YDEGEE. Germline trimming cut 4 bases from V and 6 bases from J; bases unmatched to any gene: 6. This CDR3 is 14 amino acids long. DNA of the CDR3: TGTGCCAGCAGCGCCACCGGGACAGGGGATGGCTACACCTTC. This gives the protein CASSATGTGDGYTF. Based on the CDR3 plus reference TRBV5-8 and TRBJ1-2, the full variable domain is EAGVTQSPTHLIKTRGQQATLRCSPISGHTSVYWYQQALGLGLQFLLWYDEGEERNRGNFPPRFSGRQFPNYSSELNVNALELEDSALYLCASSATGTGDGYTFGSGTRLTVV.

The rearrangement joins TRBV19 to TRBJ2-5; maybe TRBD2 (5 bases). Germline values: CDR1 LNHDA, CDR2 SQIVND (reference sequence). The CDR3 consists of 14 residues. The germline V and J ends were trimmed by 6 bases and 13 bases, with 24 bases remaining between them. The CDR3 DNA reads TGTGCCAGTAGGAAGGCTAGCCTCGTCAAGCAACGGTACTTC. Amino acids: CASRKASLVKQRYF. Based on the CDR3 plus reference TRBV19 and TRBJ2-5, the full variable domain is DGGITQSPKYLFRKEGQNVTLSCEQNLNHDAMYWYRQDPGQGLRLIYYSQIVNDFQKGDIAEGYSVSREKKESFPLTVTSAQKNPTAFYLCASRKASLVKQRYFGPGTRLLVL.

The chain links TRBV19 to TRBJ2-5, with 9 bases that match TRBD1. V lost 5 bases to trimming and J lost 4 bases; unmatched junction nucleotides: 5. This CDR3 contains 14 residues. The germline V gene encodes CDR1 LNHDA and CDR2 SQIVND (reference sequence). CDR3 sequence reads: CASSAWTGVETQYF. The CDR3 coding sequence is TGTGCCAGTAGTGCTTGGACAGGGGTAGAGACCCAGTACTTC. The variable domain in full, completed from reference TRBV19 and TRBJ2-5, reads DGGITQSPKYLFRKEGQNVTLSCEQNLNHDAMYWYRQDPGQGLRLIYYSQIVNDFQKGDIAEGYSVSREKKESFPLTVTSAQKNPTAFYLCASSAWTGVETQYFGPGTRLLVL.

This clone has more than one count but fewer than ten. V usage is TRBV19 and J usage is TRBJ2-7, with D possibly being TRBD1 (5 bases). CDR1 is LNHDA, CDR2 SQIVND, per germline (reference sequence). There are 15 residues in the CDR3. V lost 7 bases to trimming and J lost 5 bases, with 21 bases between them. CDR3 DNA sequence: TGTGCCAGTACCCCGGGTTGGGCAGGGAATAACGAGCAGTACTTC. Translated, it gives CASTPGWAGNNEQYF.

This clone showed up just a few times. This rearrangement joins TRBV5-6 to TRBJ1-1; weak D call: TRBD1 (5 bases). Trimming pared 2 bases from V and 1 base from J, leaving 9 bases between. The CDR3 has 14 residues. The germline CDR1 and CDR2 sequences are SGHDT and YYEEEE. CDR3 coding DNA: TGTGCCAGCAGCTTAACAGGACGGAACACTGAAGCTTTCTTT. Translated, it gives CASSLTGRNTEAFF.

The chain's CDR3 is CASSVEGRMIDEQYF. CDR3 nucleotide sequence: TGTGCCAGCAGCGTAGAGGGCAGGATGATAGACGAGCAGTACTTC. The rearrangement joins TRBV9 to TRBJ2-7; D remains ambiguous. Trimming stripped 0 bases from V and 5 bases from J, with 15 bases between. Germline values: CDR1 SGDLS, CDR2 YYNGEE. The CDR3 runs 15 residues. Supplemented by reference TRBV9 and TRBJ2-7, the full variable domain reads DSGVTQTPKHLITATGQRVTLRCSPRSGDLSVYWYQQSLDQGLQFLIQYYNGEERAKGNILERFSAQQFPDLHSELNLSSLELGDSALYFCASSVEGRMIDEQYFGPGTRLTVT.

This chain connects TRBV10-3 to TRBJ2-5; 10 bases are shared with TRBD2. Germline CDR1 reads ENHRY; CDR2 reads SYGVKD. CDR3 length: 14 residues. V lost 1 base, J lost 5 bases, and 1 base stayed unmatched. The CDR3 sequence: CAISELTSGETQYF. CDR3 nucleotide sequence: TGTGCCATCAGTGAGTTGACTAGCGGGGAGACCCAGTACTTC.

The chain is built from TRBV30 and TRBJ1-5, with D unclear. Looked up from germline, CDR1 is GTSNPN and CDR2 is SVGIG (reference sequence). The CDR3 is 13 amino acids. Deletions cut 2 bases from V and 3 bases from J, with 8 bases between. CDR3 in DNA: TGTGCCTGGAGTCCCAGTACCAATCAGCCCCAGCATTTT. Protein: CAWSPSTNQPQHF.

The V and J genes are TRBV7-8 and TRBJ2-7, with 10 bases lining up with TRBD1. V lost 1 base and J lost 3; bases outside the gene matches: 9. This CDR3 is 17 amino acids long. Germline lookup yields CDR1 SGHVS and CDR2 FQNEAQ. CDR3 residues: CASSLGGTGVFLYEQYF. In nucleotides, the CDR3 is TGTGCCAGCAGCTTAGGTGGGACAGGGGTCTTCCTCTACGAGCAGTACTTC.

This clone occurred a few times. The V call is TRBV6-1, the J call TRBJ2-5; 10 bases map to TRBD1. The V and J ends lost 4 bases and 5 bases, in that order; junction bases with no gene match: 7. The CDR3 runs 15 residues. Germline values: CDR1 MNHNS, CDR2 SASEGT. CDR3 DNA: TGTGCCAGCAGTGCCGACAGGGGGCGCGTGGAGACCCAGTACTTC. Translated: CASSADRGRVETQYF.

The chain uses TRBV6-1 and TRBJ2-7; TRBD1 agrees at 7 bases. V shed 1 base and J 0 bases; nucleotides not matched to a gene: 0. The V gene's germline CDR1 is MNHNS and CDR2 SASEGT. CDR3 length: 14 residues. The CDR3 nucleotides are TGTGCCAGCAGTGAAGGGGACAGCTCCTACGAGCAGTACTTC. This encodes CASSEGDSSYEQYF.

A few counts support this clone. The CDR3 here is CASSVEPGINNEQFF. CDR3 bases: TGTGCCAGCAGCGTAGAGCCGGGGATCAACAATGAGCAGTTCTTC. The rearrangement joins TRBV9 to TRBJ2-1; a possible D gene is TRBD2 (5 bases). V lost 0 bases, J lost 5 bases, and 12 bases lay in between. Looked up from germline, CDR1 is SGDLS and CDR2 is YYNGEE. The CDR3 is 15 amino acids.

This clone was observed a few times. The chain is built from TRBV7-9 and TRBJ2-7, with D possibly TRBD1 on 5 matching bases. V was shortened by 0 bases and J by 3 bases, with 12 bases between the two germline ends. Germline V gene lookup returns CDR1 SEHNR and CDR2 FQNEAQ (reference sequence). The CDR3 contains 15 residues. The CDR3 loop reads CASSLAQGAVYEQYF. DNA of the CDR3: TGTGCCAGCAGCTTAGCGCAGGGTGCCGTCTACGAGCAGTACTTC.

The chain links TRBV18 to TRBJ1-5; possibly TRBD1 for D (6 bases). With 4 bases removed from V and 4 bases from J, the gap between germline ends came to 8 bases. CDR3 length: 13 amino acids. Germline loops: CDR1 KGHSH, CDR2 LQKENI. DNA for the CDR3: TGTGCCAGCTCACAGCAGGGGAATCAGCCCCAGCATTTT. Translated: CASSQQGNQPQHF.

V and J are TRBV21-1 and TRBJ2-5; the tabulated D call, TRBD2, remains unverified against the DNA. TRBV21-1 is classified as a pseudogene. The CDR3 contains 18 residues. CDR3 in DNA: TGTGCCAGCAGCAAAGTGGGCAATGGGGGGTTTTCTGAAGAGACCCAGTACTTC. Translating it yields CASSKVGNGGFSEETQYF.

The V gene is TRBV27, the J gene TRBJ1-2; 8 bases are shared with TRBD1. Trimming at V came to 3 bases and at J to 6 bases, leaving 6 bases not matched to a gene. The CDR3 is 14 residues long. The germline V gene encodes CDR1 MNHEY and CDR2 SMNVEV (reference sequence). CDR3 sequence: CASSFSTGVNGYTF. CDR3 nucleotides: TGTGCCAGCAGTTTCTCGACAGGGGTGAATGGCTACACCTTC.

This clone was counted between two and nine times. The chain employs TRBV10-1 and TRBJ2-1; perhaps TRBD2 as D (5 bases). The CDR3 loop spans 14 amino acids. Per germline, CDR1 WNHNN and CDR2 SYGVQD (reference sequence). Trimming pared 6 bases from V and 10 bases from J, leaving 19 bases between. CDR3 loop: CASSQGSGWREQFF. Written as DNA, the CDR3 is TGCGCCAGCAGCCAAGGGAGTGGTTGGCGGGAGCAGTTCTTC.

This rearrangement joins TRBV2 to TRBJ2-7; D is unclear. The V gene's germline CDR1 is SNHLY and CDR2 FYNNEI. CDR3 length: 12 amino acids. V lost 4 bases to trimming and J lost 8 bases, with 12 bases between them. The CDR3: CASSVSPTKQYF. CDR3 DNA sequence: TGTGCCAGCAGTGTATCCCCGACGAAGCAGTACTTC. The full variable domain, completed using reference TRBV2 and TRBJ2-7, is EPEVTQTPSHQVTQMGQEVILRCVPISNHLYFYWYRQILGQKVEFLVSFYNNEISEKSEIFDDQFSVERPDGSNFTLKIRSTKLEDSAMYFCASSVSPTKQYFGPGTRLTVT.

The gene calls are TRBV5-5 and TRBJ2-1; 12 bases align to TRBD2. J was trimmed by 7 bases and V by 0 bases; bases with no gene match: 5. The CDR3 loop spans 16 amino acids. CDR1 SGHKS and CDR2 YYEKEE come from the germline V gene (reference sequence). CDR3 in DNA: TGTGCCAGCAGCTTGGTGGCTAGCGGGGGGGTGAATGAGCAGTTCTTC. It yields the protein CASSLVASGGVNEQFF.

V is TRBV7-9 and J is TRBJ2-5; D is undetermined. The CDR3 is made up of 13 amino acids. The V and J ends lost 3 bases and 5 bases respectively, with 10 bases between them. Germline V lookup: CDR1 SEHNR, CDR2 FQNEAQ (reference sequence). DNA for the CDR3: TGTGCCAGCAGCTTGCTTGGTCGGGAGACCCAGTACTTC. Translating it yields CASSLLGRETQYF.

This chain uses TRBV6-1 with TRBJ1-6; no reliable D call. Trimming removed 0 bases from V and 6 bases from J, with 12 bases in between. The CDR3 is made up of 16 amino acids. CDR1 is MNHNS and CDR2 is SASEGT in the germline V gene. The CDR3 reads CASSEALTRSNSPLHF. The CDR3 DNA follows: TGTGCCAGCAGTGAAGCGCTGACACGGAGTAATTCACCCCTCCACTTT.

V usage is TRBV5-1 and J usage is TRBJ1-1; D uncertain. There are 14 residues in the CDR3. Germline-derived CDR1 and CDR2 are SGHRS and YFSETQ. Trimming stripped 0 bases from V and 2 bases from J, with 8 bases between. DNA for the CDR3: TGCGCCAGCAGCTTGGGGGCAGCTAACACTGAAGCTTTCTTT. Protein sequence: CASSLGAANTEAFF.